A selection of T cell receptor beta chains follows, all from one sample in a study of T cell responses to AZD1222 COVID-19 vaccine. Produced via immunoSEQ multiplex PCR; TCRdb's table is partial and in-frame only. This table holds 170,000 or so clones, over 75% found once. This specimen consisted of peripheral blood, obtained on day 0 of AZD1222 vaccination. The receptors shown here come from an adult in good health. Each CDR3 is given with its conserved first and last residue. The D gene is left open where the match is weak. Size values are once, few and many counts, or a class for expanded clones, and some rows have none.

J gene	clone size	D gene	V gene	CDR3 protein	CDR3 DNA
TRBJ1-1	once	NA	TRBV7-9	CASSLLGSRNTEAFF	TGTGCCAGCAGCTTACTAGGCTCAAGGAACACTGAAGCTTTCTTT
TRBJ1-2	NA	NA	TRBV3-1/TRBV3-2	CASSQSVLGYTF	TGTGCCAGCAGCCAATCAGTTCTAGGCTACACCTTC
TRBJ2-7	once	NA	TRBV27	CASSVTGNYEQYF	TGTGCCAGCAGTGTGACAGGTAACTACGAGCAGTACTTC
TRBJ1-4	NA	NA	TRBV28	CASRSTLGEKLFF	TGTGCCAGCAGGTCTACCTTAGGGGAAAAACTGTTTTTT
TRBJ2-7	NA	NA	TRBV7-8	CASSLADGASYEQYF	TGTGCCAGCAGCTTAGCCGACGGAGCCTCCTACGAGCAGTACTTC
TRBJ2-1	NA	NA	TRBV7-3	CASSLTRGANEQFF	TGTGCCAGCAGCTTAACCAGGGGGGCCAATGAGCAGTTCTTC
TRBJ1-5	once	NA	TRBV7-9	CASTLNQGSSDNQPQHF	TGTGCCAGCACTCTTAATCAGGGGAGTAGTGACAATCAGCCCCAGCATTTT
TRBJ1-1	once	NA	TRBV28	CASSLTGTNKAFF	TGTGCCAGCAGTTTGACCGGGACAAATAAAGCTTTCTTT
TRBJ2-6	few	NA	TRBV28	CASIETGSLGANVLTF	TGTGCCAGCATCGAGACAGGCTCTCTGGGGGCCAACGTCCTGACTTTC
TRBJ2-7	NA	NA	TRBV6-2/TRBV6-3	CASSYEAGVPYEQYF	TGTGCCAGCAGTTACGAAGCAGGGGTTCCCTACGAGCAGTACTTC
TRBJ1-1	NA	NA	TRBV10-3	CAISESGKTEAFF	TGTGCCATCAGTGAATCGGGTAAAACTGAAGCTTTCTTT
TRBJ2-1	NA	TRBD2	TRBV6-1	CASSEASGGYNEQFF	TGTGCCAGCAGTGAAGCGAGCGGGGGGTACAATGAGCAGTTCTTC
TRBJ1-2	NA	NA	TRBV24-1	CATSDLTVNGYTF	TGTGCCACCAGTGATTTGACAGTAAATGGCTACACCTTC
TRBJ1-6	NA	NA	TRBV5-6	CASTPRGGSYNSPLHF	TGTGCCAGCACCCCGCGGGGAGGGTCCTATAATTCACCCCTCCACTTT
TRBJ1-3	NA	NA	TRBV15	CATSRDGNTIYF	TGTGCCACCAGCAGAGATGGAAACACCATATATTTT
TRBJ1-2	NA	NA	TRBV5-8	CASSLVQGLDGYTF	TGTGCCAGCAGCTTGGTGCAGGGGTTGGATGGCTACACCTTC
TRBJ2-1	once	TRBD1	TRBV28	CASSQGVPYNEQFF	TGTGCCAGCAGTCAGGGGGTGCCCTACAATGAGCAGTTCTTC
TRBJ1-1	NA	NA	TRBV6-2/TRBV6-3	CASSYGTEAFF	TGTGCCAGCAGTTACGGGACAGAAGCTTTCTTT
TRBJ2-6	NA	NA	TRBV27	CASSLTSGANVLTF	TGTGCCAGCAGTTTGACCTCTGGGGCCAACGTCCTGACTTTC
TRBJ2-7	NA	NA	TRBV5-1	CASSLEGDSSYEQYF	TGCGCCAGCAGCTTGGAGGGCGACAGCTCCTACGAGCAGTACTTC
TRBJ1-1	NA	TRBD1	TRBV4-3	CASSQSPTGGTEAFF	TGCGCCAGCAGCCAATCACCTACAGGGGGCACTGAAGCTTTCTTT
TRBJ2-5	NA	TRBD2	TRBV19	CASARLAGGPEQETQYF	TGTGCCAGCGCCCGACTAGCGGGGGGGCCGGAACAAGAGACCCAGTACTTC
TRBJ1-6	NA	NA	TRBV6-5	CASRGTSSGGSPLHF	TGTGCCAGCAGAGGTACTTCCTCCGGCGGCTCACCCCTCCACTTT
TRBJ1-4	NA	NA	TRBV28	CASSLGFWEKLFF	TGTGCCAGCAGTTTGGGTTTCTGGGAAAAACTGTTTTTT
TRBJ2-7	NA	NA	TRBV3-1/TRBV3-2	CASSPGEAYEQYF	TGTGCCAGCAGCCCAGGTGAAGCCTACGAGCAGTACTTC
TRBJ1-1	NA	TRBD1	TRBV7-2	CASSFQGADTEAFF	TGTGCCAGCAGCTTTCAGGGGGCGGACACTGAAGCTTTCTTT
TRBJ1-1	once	NA	TRBV6-6	CASSYGQSNTEAFF	TGTGCCAGCAGTTACGGGCAGTCAAACACTGAAGCTTTCTTT
TRBJ1-1	NA	NA	TRBV5-1	CASSSLRSRGTLGVKMNTEAFF	TGCGCCAGCAGCTCCCTACGAAGCAGGGGTACTCTGGGAGTCAAAATGAACACTGAAGCTTTCTTT
TRBJ1-5	NA	NA	TRBV9	CASSVDGISNQPQHF	TGTGCCAGCAGCGTAGACGGGATTAGCAATCAGCCCCAGCATTTT
TRBJ1-6	NA	NA	TRBV29-1	CSVRVGANNSPLHF	TGCAGCGTTCGGGTCGGGGCAAATAATTCACCCCTCCACTTT
TRBJ1-2	once	TRBD1	TRBV28	CASLGQAPGEDGYTF	TGTGCCAGCCTCGGACAGGCCCCAGGGGAGGATGGCTACACCTTC
TRBJ1-6	NA	NA	TRBV11-3	CASSFGGVRNSPLHF	TGTGCCAGCAGCTTTGGGGGAGTGAGAAATTCACCCCTCCACTTT
TRBJ1-5	NA	TRBD1	TRBV24-1	CAVRQGANQPQHF	TGTGCCGTCAGACAGGGGGCAAATCAGCCCCAGCATTTT
TRBJ1-3	NA	NA	TRBV28	CASTIGSGFSGNTIYF	TGTGCCAGCACCATTGGGTCTGGTTTCTCTGGAAACACCATATATTTT
TRBJ1-6	NA	NA	TRBV14	CASSQGGPLNSPLHF	TGTGCCAGCAGCCAAGGTGGACCGCTTAATTCACCCCTCCACTTT
TRBJ1-1	NA	NA	TRBV28	CASRLGWGIAAEAFF	TGTGCCAGCAGACTTGGATGGGGGATAGCGGCTGAAGCTTTCTTT
TRBJ1-1	NA	NA	TRBV4-1	CASSQNPTGNTEAFF	TGCGCCAGCAGCCAAAACCCGACAGGGAACACTGAAGCTTTCTTT
TRBJ1-5	NA	NA	TRBV28	CASSVGHQPQHF	TGTGCCAGCAGTGTAGGGCATCAGCCCCAGCATTTT
TRBJ1-5	NA	NA	TRBV28	CASSSRRSQHF	TGTGCCAGCAGTTCAAGGCGGAGCCAGCATTTT
TRBJ1-1	NA	TRBD1	TRBV11-3	CASSLDFGTGREAFF	TGTGCCAGCAGCTTAGATTTCGGGACAGGAAGGGAAGCTTTCTTT
TRBJ2-7	NA	NA	TRBV7-9	CASSYLFYEQYF	TGTGCCAGCAGCTATCTGTTCTACGAGCAGTACTTC
TRBJ1-6	NA	NA	TRBV19	CASSISVPSPNSPLHF	TGTGCCAGTAGTATTTCGGTGCCCTCACCCAATTCACCCCTCCACTTT
TRBJ2-7	NA	NA	TRBV13	CASSFRQTLSYEQYF	TGTGCCAGCAGCTTCAGGCAGACCCTTTCCTACGAGCAGTACTTC
TRBJ1-2	NA	NA	TRBV11-3	CASSRIGTYGYTF	TGTGCCAGCAGCCGTATTGGTACATATGGCTACACCTTC
TRBJ2-3	few	TRBD2	TRBV6-4	CASSEKAGEPDTQYF	TGTGCCAGCAGTGAAAAAGCGGGGGAACCCGATACGCAGTATTTT
TRBJ2-3	NA	TRBD2	TRBV11-1	CASSLPRGGITDTQYF	TGTGCCAGCAGCTTACCCCGGGGAGGGATCACAGATACGCAGTATTTT
TRBJ1-2	NA	NA	TRBV28	CASSRRGVLGGYTF	TGTGCCAGCAGTCGACGAGGGGTGTTGGGTGGCTACACCTTC
TRBJ2-2	NA	TRBD1	TRBV4-1	CASSQGQGAGELFF	TGCGCCAGCAGCCAGGGACAGGGGGCCGGGGAGCTGTTTTTT
TRBJ1-1	NA	TRBD1	TRBV18	CASSSGTGLTEAFF	TGTGCCAGCTCATCCGGGACAGGGTTAACTGAAGCTTTCTTT
TRBJ2-7	NA	NA	TRBV29-1	CSVEGDNSYEQYF	TGCAGCGTTGAAGGGGACAACTCCTACGAGCAGTACTTC
TRBJ2-1	NA	TRBD2	TRBV28	CASNLAGGRNEQFF	TGTGCCAGCAATCTAGCGGGGGGTCGCAATGAGCAGTTCTTC
TRBJ2-7	NA	NA	TRBV7-8	CASSLSGHEQYF	TGTGCCAGCAGCTTATCTGGGCACGAGCAGTACTTC
TRBJ1-1	NA	NA	TRBV9	CASSSQTGMNTEAFF	TGTGCCAGCAGCTCGCAAACGGGGATGAACACTGAAGCTTTCTTT